This is a list of T cell receptor beta chains from one sample in a study of cytomegalovirus exposure and HLA in healthy donors. Clones were sequenced by immunoSEQ multiplex PCR, and TCRdb holds only the in-frame ones, with some missing. The data show 250,000 or so clones, about nine tenths seen once. The sample was PBMCs. The receptors come from a girl aged 2-10 years in good health and CMV-seronegative. Both conserved end residues are part of each CDR3.

J: TRBJ1-3; V: TRBV2; CDR3: CASSESRGPGNTIYF
J: TRBJ1-5; V: TRBV2; CDR3: CASSEARQFQPQHF
J: TRBJ1-5; V: TRBV6-5; CDR3: CASSADRASNQPQHF
J: TRBJ1-3; V: TRBV5-4; CDR3: CASRATGDSGNTIYF
J: NA; V: TRBV6-5; CDR3: CASSYSAGGRYEQYF
J: TRBJ2-2; V: TRBV6-1; CDR3: CASSPRGLSTGELFF
J: TRBJ2-3; V: TRBV25-1; CDR3: CASSEFQRGHTDTQYF
J: TRBJ1-3; V: TRBV6-1; CDR3: CASSGQGAGGNTIYF
J: TRBJ1-2; V: TRBV6-6; CDR3: CASSFVQGYGYTF
J: TRBJ2-5; V: TRBV15; CDR3: CATSRPLAGGETQYF
J: TRBJ2-7; V: TRBV7-2; CDR3: CASRPPDRTYEQYF
J: TRBJ1-4; V: TRBV28; CDR3: CASSLRGEKLFF
J: TRBJ2-1; V: TRBV7-9; CDR3: CASSWDRIHNEQFF
J: TRBJ2-5; V: TRBV15; CDR3: CATSRERGLQETQYF
J: TRBJ2-7; V: TRBV11-2; CDR3: CASSWGQGKASYEQYF
J: TRBJ1-1; V: TRBV29-1; CDR3: CSVERQGQNTEAFF
J: TRBJ2-7; V: TRBV5-6; CDR3: CASSLVSSYEQYF
J: TRBJ1-2; V: TRBV6-1; CDR3: CASKEGWGQSYGYTF
J: TRBJ1-6; V: TRBV6-6; CDR3: CASSYSGQGGSPLHF
J: TRBJ2-3; V: TRBV19; CDR3: CASSMGLATDTQYF
J: TRBJ2-2; V: TRBV6-1; CDR3: CASLRGVDTGELFF
J: TRBJ1-5; V: TRBV13; CDR3: CASSLGPGSGQPQHF
J: TRBJ2-1; V: TRBV11-2; CDR3: CASSFRDKNNEQFF
J: TRBJ2-7; V: TRBV21-1; CDR3: CASSKESGSYEQYF
J: TRBJ2-2; V: TRBV6-5; CDR3: CASSPVAGSNGELFF
J: TRBJ1-2; V: TRBV30; CDR3: CAWRAPGQGRIGYTF
J: TRBJ2-1; V: TRBV18; CDR3: CASSPVAAYNEQFF
J: TRBJ1-5; V: TRBV19; CDR3: CASSIGRDSRFNQPQHF
J: TRBJ2-7; V: TRBV30; CDR3: CACRTRLRYEQYF
J: TRBJ2-1; V: TRBV7-9; CDR3: CASSPMAGDSYNEQFF
J: TRBJ2-1; V: TRBV2; CDR3: CASSLRDIVFDNEQFF
J: TRBJ2-5; V: TRBV15; CDR3: CATSRSGLAGVETQYF
J: TRBJ2-1; V: TRBV4-1; CDR3: CASSQDRGTLEQFF
J: TRBJ2-1; V: TRBV30; CDR3: CAWSGQGSDEQFF
J: TRBJ2-2; V: TRBV5-6; CDR3: CASSLLAGGLIPGELFF
J: TRBJ1-1; V: TRBV2; CDR3: CASSEDSPEAFF
J: TRBJ2-1; V: TRBV11-3; CDR3: CASSKSGDFSKEQFF
J: TRBJ1-2; V: TRBV27; CDR3: CASSLSRLANYGYTF
J: TRBJ2-3; V: TRBV27; CDR3: CASSLISGRPPLNITDTQYF
J: TRBJ2-1; V: TRBV2; CDR3: CASSYDRSSYNEQFF
J: TRBJ2-7; V: TRBV6-6; CDR3: CASRTPGTGGYEQYF
J: TRBJ1-4; V: TRBV7-9; CDR3: CASSLTGSTNEKLFF
J: TRBJ1-2; V: TRBV7-2; CDR3: CASSPDRGDYYGYTF